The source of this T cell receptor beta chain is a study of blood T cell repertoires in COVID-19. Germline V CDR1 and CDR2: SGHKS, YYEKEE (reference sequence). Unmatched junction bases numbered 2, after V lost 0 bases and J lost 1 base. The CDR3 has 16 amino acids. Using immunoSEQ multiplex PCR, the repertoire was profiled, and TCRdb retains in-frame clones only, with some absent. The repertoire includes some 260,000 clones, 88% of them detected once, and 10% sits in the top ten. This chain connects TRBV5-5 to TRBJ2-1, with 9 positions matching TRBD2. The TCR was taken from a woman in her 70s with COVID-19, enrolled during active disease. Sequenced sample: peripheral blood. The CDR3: CASSLVAGGSYNEQFF. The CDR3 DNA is TGTGCCAGCAGCTTGGTGGCGGGAGGGTCCTACAATGAGCAGTTCTTC.